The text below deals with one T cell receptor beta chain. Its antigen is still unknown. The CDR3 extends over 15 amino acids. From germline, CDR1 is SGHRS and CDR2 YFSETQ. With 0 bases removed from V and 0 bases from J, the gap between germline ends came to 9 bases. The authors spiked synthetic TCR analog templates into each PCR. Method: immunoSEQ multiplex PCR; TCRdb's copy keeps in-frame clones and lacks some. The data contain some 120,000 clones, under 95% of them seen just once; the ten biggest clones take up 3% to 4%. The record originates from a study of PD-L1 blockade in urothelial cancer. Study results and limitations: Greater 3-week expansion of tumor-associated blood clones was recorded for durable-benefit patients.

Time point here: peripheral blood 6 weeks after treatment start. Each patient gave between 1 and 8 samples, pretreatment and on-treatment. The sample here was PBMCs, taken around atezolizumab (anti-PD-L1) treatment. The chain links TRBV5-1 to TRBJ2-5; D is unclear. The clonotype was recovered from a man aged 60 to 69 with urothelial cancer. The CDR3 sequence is CASSLGLPNQETQYF. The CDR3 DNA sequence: TGCGCCAGCAGCTTGGGACTGCCGAACCAAGAGACCCAGTACTTC. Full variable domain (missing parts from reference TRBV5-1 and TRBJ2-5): KAGVTQTPRYLIKTRGQQVTLSCSPISGHRSVSWYQQTPGQGLQFLFEYFSETQRNKGNFPGRFSGRQFSNSRSEMNVSTLELGDSALYLCASSLGLPNQETQYFGPGTRLLVL.